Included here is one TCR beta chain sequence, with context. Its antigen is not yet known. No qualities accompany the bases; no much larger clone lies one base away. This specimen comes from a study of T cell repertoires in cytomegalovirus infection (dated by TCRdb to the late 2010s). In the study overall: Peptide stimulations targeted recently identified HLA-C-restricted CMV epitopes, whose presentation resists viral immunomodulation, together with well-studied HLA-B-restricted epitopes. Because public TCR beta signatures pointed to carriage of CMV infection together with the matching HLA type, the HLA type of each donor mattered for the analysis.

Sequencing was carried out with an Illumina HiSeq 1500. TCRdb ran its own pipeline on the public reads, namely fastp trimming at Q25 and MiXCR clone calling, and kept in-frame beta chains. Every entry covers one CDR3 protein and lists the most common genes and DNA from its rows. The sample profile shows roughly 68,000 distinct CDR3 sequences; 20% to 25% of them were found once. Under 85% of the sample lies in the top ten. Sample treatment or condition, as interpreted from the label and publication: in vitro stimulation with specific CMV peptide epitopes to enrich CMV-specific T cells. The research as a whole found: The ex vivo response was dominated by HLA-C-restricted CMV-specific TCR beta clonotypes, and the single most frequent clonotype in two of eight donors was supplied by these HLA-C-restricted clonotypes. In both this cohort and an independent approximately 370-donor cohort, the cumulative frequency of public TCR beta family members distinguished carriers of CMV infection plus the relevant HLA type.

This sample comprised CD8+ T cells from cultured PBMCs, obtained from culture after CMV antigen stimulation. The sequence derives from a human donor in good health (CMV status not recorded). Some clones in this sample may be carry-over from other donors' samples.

The nucleotides read TGTGCCAGCAGCTTAGTCCCAGCGGGGATGAACTACGAGCAGTACTTC. It translates to CASSLVPAGMNYEQYF. In this chain, TRBV11-2 is recombined with TRBJ2-7, and 7 bases in between align with TRBD2. Reading the germline V gene gives CDR1 SGHAT and CDR2 FQNNGV. The CDR3, from cysteine to phenylalanine, totals 16 residues. Only the CDR3 part of the read is kept: 48 bases, read in frame from the first base. The junction shows trimming of 1 base on V and 3 bases on J, and the gene matches do not reach 9 bases of it.